These 8 T cell receptor beta chains came from one sample sequenced in a study of post-analysis software for immune sequencing data. Overall study results and limits: Five or six TRBV segments, TRBV5-6, TRBV5-1 and TRBV20-1 among them, were found more frequent in patients than controls.

Their antigens remain unidentified. TCR beta libraries were prepared from cDNA with unique molecular identifiers. MiXCR was run by TCRdb on the PCR reads, yielding one entry per CDR3 protein. The data show about 430,000 distinct CDR3 sequences, approximately 42% seen once. Sequencing was done on a sample of blood. The receptors stem from a girl aged 2-10 years with multiple sclerosis.

The genes are TRBV3-1 and TRBJ2-2; 13 bases agree with TRBD2. The length of the CDR3 is 16 residues. V was pared by 5 bases and J by 5 bases, with 5 bases of the junction left unmatched. Looked up from germline, CDR1 is LGHDT and CDR2 is YNNKEL (reference sequence). The CDR3 bases are TGTGCCAGCAGCAAACTAGCGGGGGGGCCTACCGGGGAGCTGTTTTTT. Translated, it gives CASSKLAGGPTGELFF.

The V call is TRBV12-3 or TRBV12-4, the J call TRBJ2-7; D not certain. Deletions cut 0 bases from V and 3 bases from J, with 9 bases between. This CDR3 region has 14 residues. Here the CDR3 reads CASSLALKNYEQYF. In DNA, the CDR3 is TGTGCCAGCAGTTTAGCGCTTAAGAACTACGAGCAGTACTTC.

This chain uses TRBV5-1 with TRBJ2-7, with D maybe TRBD1 (5 bases). Looked up from germline, CDR1 is SGHRS and CDR2 is YFSETQ. This CDR3 comprises 14 residues. The V gene lost 4 bases and the J gene lost 0 bases, with 11 bases spanning the gap. The CDR3 DNA reads TGCGCCAGCAGCCCCCGACAGACCTCCTACGAGCAGTACTTC. Translating it yields CASSPRQTSYEQYF.

In DNA, the CDR3 is TGTGCCAGCAGTTTATACTCATACAATGAGCAGTTCTTC. Translated, it gives CASSLYSYNEQFF. The genes are TRBV12-3 or TRBV12-4 and TRBJ2-1; D is undetermined. The CDR3 runs 13 residues. Trimming took off 2 bases at V and 4 bases at J, with 6 bases between the two ends.

The chain recombines TRBV5-1 with TRBJ1-4; D remains unclear. Trimming took 0 bases from V and 8 from J, leaving 11 bases between them. Germline values: CDR1 SGHRS, CDR2 YFSETQ. The CDR3 totals 14 residues. For the CDR3, the DNA is TGCGCCAGCAGCTTGGAGGCAGGAGGGGAAAAACTGTTTTTT. This sequence encodes CASSLEAGGEKLFF.

This clonotype was detected only a few times. The CDR3 DNA follows: TGTGCCAGCAGCTCCCATTCCTTGTTCTCCTACAATGAGCAGTTCTTC. It encodes CASSSHSLFSYNEQFF. The chain combines TRBV7-2 with TRBJ2-1; unclear D gene. Per the germline V gene, CDR1 is SGHTA and CDR2 is FQGNSA. The V gene lost 4 bases and the J gene lost 0 bases, with 13 bases spanning the gap. There are 16 residues in the CDR3. The full variable domain, its missing parts supplied by reference TRBV7-2 and TRBJ2-1, is GAGVSQSPSNKVTEKGKDVELRCDPISGHTALYWYRQSLGQGLEFLIYFQGNSAPDKSGLPSDRFSAERTGGSVSTLTIQRTQQEDSAVYLCASSSHSLFSYNEQFFGPGTRLTVL.

The chain uses TRBV9 and TRBJ2-7; 8 nucleotides line up with TRBD1. The trim removed 0 bases at V and 5 bases at J, leaving 4 bases unmatched. Germline V gives CDR1 SGDLS, CDR2 YYNGEE. There are 14 residues in the CDR3. The CDR3 loop is CASSVGQGQDEQYF. CDR3 in DNA: TGTGCCAGCAGCGTAGGGCAGGGACAGGACGAGCAGTACTTC.

The V gene is TRBV4-1, the J gene TRBJ1-4; no clear D. The CDR3 is 14 residues long. Germline V CDR1 and CDR2: MGHRA, YSYEKL. Trimming shortened V by 7 bases and J by 5 bases, and 14 bases separated the two germline ends. CDR3 in DNA: TGCGCCAGCAAAATCCGGGCAGGCAATGAAAAACTGTTTTTT. Translation: CASKIRAGNEKLFF.